This T cell receptor (beta chain) came from a study of blood T cell repertoires in COVID-19 (dated by TCRdb to 2020 to 2021). Study-level background: The collaborator samples originated in the United States, Italy and Spain and spanned the acute and convalescent phases of COVID-19. The prospective study material was composed of cDNA or gDNA derived from T cells, B-cell-depleted T cells, or PBMCs. Subjects who had been exposed to COVID-19, were actively infected with it, or had recovered from it provided the deeply sampled blood TCRbeta repertoires that made up the dataset. The repertoires were released in a freely available public database meant as a resource for research on the immune response to SARS-CoV-2. The samples were drawn from two sources: the first 160 participants of the ongoing ImmuneRACE study, and approximately 1,300 subjects contributed by 6 global collaborators. Nearly every sample came with metadata listing a de-identified subject ID, COVID-19 status, age in years and sex. Where available, HLA class I and class II types were obtained from metadata supplied by the sample provider rather than from assay-based typing.

Paper-wide results and their limitations: How much clinical and demographic metadata was included differed by source and by participant, and the metadata was provided uncurated.

Whole blood was collected in K2EDTA tubes by collaborating institutions according to the institutions' own protocols. For TCRbeta analysis, collaborators shipped samples as frozen whole blood, isolated PBMCs, or DNA extracted from either of those sample types. This clone has only a few counts. Its antigen specificity is not known. Base quality data are lacking; no much larger clone is found one base away. From its cysteine to its phenylalanine, the CDR3 spans 15 amino acids. Only the CDR3 DNA is retained, 45 bases long and in frame from the first base. Trimming removed 5 bases from V and 2 bases from J; the gene matches leave 8 bases unexplained. Taken from the germline V gene, the CDR1 and CDR2 loops are KGHSH and LQKENI. TCRbeta CDR3 regions were amplified from genomic DNA by means of the immunoSEQ Assay, a bias-controlled multiplex PCR. Concerning the study's data processing: Nucleated cell counts per sample were estimated from amplification of reference gene primers within the assay. To quantify the absolute abundance of each unique TCRbeta CDR3 rearrangement, sequence reads were collapsed and filtered. For each sample, productive Simpson clonality was calculated by taking the square root of Simpson's diversity index across productive rearrangements. TCRdb retrieved this table from immuneACCESS and kept in-frame rearrangements only. Not all clones are present; in checked studies, unresolved V genes account for under half, and no reason is known for the remainder. V and J calls plus clone size are reproduced from that table; the DNA served to infer D and trimming. This sample has around 170,000 clones in its table, and around 80% of those were observed once. The ten largest clones take up about 15% of the sample.

The rearranged chain carries TRBV18 and TRBJ1-2, and 7 junction bases match TRBD1. Material: peripheral blood. This TCR was sampled from a man aged 25-45 years with active or convalescent COVID-19. The DNA sequence is as follows: TGTGCCAGCTCAAAGGGTCCGGGACAGAACTATGGCTACACCTTC. Its protein product is CASSKGPGQNYGYTF.